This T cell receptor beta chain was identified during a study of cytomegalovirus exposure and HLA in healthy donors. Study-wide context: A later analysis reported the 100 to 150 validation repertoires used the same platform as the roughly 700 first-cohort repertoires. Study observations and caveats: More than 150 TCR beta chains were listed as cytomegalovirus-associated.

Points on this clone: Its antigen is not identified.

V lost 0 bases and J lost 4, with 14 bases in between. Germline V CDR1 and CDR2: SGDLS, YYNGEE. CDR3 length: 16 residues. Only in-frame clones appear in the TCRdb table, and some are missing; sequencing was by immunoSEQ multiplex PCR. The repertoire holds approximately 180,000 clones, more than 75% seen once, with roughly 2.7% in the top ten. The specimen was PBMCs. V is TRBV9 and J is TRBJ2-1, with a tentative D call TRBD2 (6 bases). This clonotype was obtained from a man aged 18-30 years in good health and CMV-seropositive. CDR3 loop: CASSVEGTYTYNEQFF. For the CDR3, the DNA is TGTGCCAGCAGCGTAGAAGGGACTTATACGTACAATGAGCAGTTCTTC. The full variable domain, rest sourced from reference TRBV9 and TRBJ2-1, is DSGVTQTPKHLITATGQRVTLRCSPRSGDLSVYWYQQSLDQGLQFLIQYYNGEERAKGNILERFSAQQFPDLHSELNLSSLELGDSALYFCASSVEGTYTYNEQFFGPGTRLTVL.